This T cell receptor (beta chain) was retrieved from a study of blood T cells in healthy people across ages. Study details: There was about one barcoded beta molecule captured by template switching per two T cells.

V was trimmed by 3 bases and J by 8 bases, leaving 5 bases between them. This CDR3 region has 12 residues. The germline V gene encodes CDR1 SGHAT and CDR2 FQNNGV. Caucasian, healthy and from Russia, the donors were aged between about 6 and 100. Sample-barcoded 5' priming and a J-beta primer mix drove a second PCR of about 6 to 12 cycles. TCRdb reprocessed the 5' RACE reads via MiXCR and lists one record per CDR3 protein. The table has 1.5 million to 2 million distinct CDR3 sequences, 40% to 55% seen once; the top ten hold around 2.1%. Sequencing was done on a sample of blood. The receptor's source is a middle-aged woman in good health. V and J are TRBV11-2 and TRBJ1-6; D is uncertain. CDR3 residues: CASSFSDSPLHF. CDR3 nucleotides: TGTGCCAGCAGCTTTTCGGATTCACCCCTCCACTTT.